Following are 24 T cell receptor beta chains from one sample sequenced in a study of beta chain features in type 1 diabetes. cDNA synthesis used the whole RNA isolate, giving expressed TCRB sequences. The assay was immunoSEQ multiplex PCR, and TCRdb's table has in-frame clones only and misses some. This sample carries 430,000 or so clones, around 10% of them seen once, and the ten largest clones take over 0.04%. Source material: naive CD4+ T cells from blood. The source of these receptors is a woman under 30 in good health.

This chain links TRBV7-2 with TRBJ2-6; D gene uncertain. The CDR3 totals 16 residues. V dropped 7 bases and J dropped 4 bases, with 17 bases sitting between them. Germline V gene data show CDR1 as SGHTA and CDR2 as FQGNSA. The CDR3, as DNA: TGTGCCAGCATCAGGTCTGGGTTATCGGGGGCCAACGTCCTGACTTTC. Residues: CASIRSGLSGANVLTF. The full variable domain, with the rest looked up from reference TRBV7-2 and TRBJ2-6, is GAGVSQSPSNKVTEKGKDVELRCDPISGHTALYWYRQSLGQGLEFLIYFQGNSAPDKSGLPSDRFSAERTGGSVSTLTIQRTQQEDSAVYLCASIRSGLSGANVLTFGAGSRLTVL.

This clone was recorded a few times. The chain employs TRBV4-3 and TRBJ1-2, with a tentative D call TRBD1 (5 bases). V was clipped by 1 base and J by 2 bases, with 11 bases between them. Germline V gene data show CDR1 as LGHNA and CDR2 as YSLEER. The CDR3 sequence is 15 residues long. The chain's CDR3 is CASSQAVSGNYGYTF. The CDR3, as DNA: TGCGCCAGCAGCCAAGCCGTGTCAGGGAACTATGGCTACACCTTC.

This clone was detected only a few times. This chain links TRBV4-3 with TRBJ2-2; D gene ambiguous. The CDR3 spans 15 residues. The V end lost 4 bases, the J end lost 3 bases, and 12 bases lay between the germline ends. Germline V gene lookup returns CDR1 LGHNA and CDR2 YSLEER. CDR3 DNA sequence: TGCGCCAGCAGCCGGGTCAGCGATGACACCGGGGAGCTGTTTTTT. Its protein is CASSRVSDDTGELFF.

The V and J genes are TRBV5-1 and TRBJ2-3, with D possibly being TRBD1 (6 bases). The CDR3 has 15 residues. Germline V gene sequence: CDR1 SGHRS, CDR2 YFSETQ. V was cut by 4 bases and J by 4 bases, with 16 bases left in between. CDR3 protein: CASSHGQKVADTQYF. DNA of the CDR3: TGCGCCAGCAGCCATGGACAGAAGGTTGCAGATACGCAGTATTTT.

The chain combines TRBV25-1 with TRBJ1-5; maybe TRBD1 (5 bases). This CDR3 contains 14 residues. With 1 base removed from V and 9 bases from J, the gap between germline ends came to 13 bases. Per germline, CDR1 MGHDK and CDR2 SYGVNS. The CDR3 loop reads CASSELGTGGPQHF. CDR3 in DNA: TGTGCCAGCAGTGAATTAGGGACCGGGGGGCCCCAGCATTTT.

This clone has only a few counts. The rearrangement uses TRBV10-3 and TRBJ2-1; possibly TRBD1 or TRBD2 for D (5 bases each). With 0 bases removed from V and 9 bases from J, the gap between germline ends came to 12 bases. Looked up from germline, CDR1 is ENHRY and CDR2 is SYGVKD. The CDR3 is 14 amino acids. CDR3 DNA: TGTGCCATCAGTGAGTCGGTACAGGCGGGTGAGCAGTTCTTC. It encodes CAISESVQAGEQFF.

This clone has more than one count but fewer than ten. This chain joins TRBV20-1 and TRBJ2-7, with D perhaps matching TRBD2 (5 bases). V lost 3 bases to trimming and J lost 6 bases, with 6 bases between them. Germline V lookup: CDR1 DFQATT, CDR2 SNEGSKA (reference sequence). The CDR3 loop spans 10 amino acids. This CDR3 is CSASGVEQYF. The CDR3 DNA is TGCAGTGCTAGCGGGGTCGAGCAGTACTTC.

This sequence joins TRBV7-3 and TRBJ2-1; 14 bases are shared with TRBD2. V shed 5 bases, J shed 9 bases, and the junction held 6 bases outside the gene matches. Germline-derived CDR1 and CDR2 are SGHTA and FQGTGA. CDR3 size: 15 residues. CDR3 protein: CASSLGLAGVVEQFF. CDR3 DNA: TGTGCCAGCAGCCTGGGACTAGCGGGAGTTGTTGAGCAGTTCTTC.

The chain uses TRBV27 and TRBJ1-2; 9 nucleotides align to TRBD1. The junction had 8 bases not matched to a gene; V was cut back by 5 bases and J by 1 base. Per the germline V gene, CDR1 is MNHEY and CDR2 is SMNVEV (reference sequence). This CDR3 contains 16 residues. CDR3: CASSPTRGQGNYGYTF. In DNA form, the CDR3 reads TGTGCCAGCAGTCCGACTCGGGGACAGGGTAACTATGGCTACACCTTC.

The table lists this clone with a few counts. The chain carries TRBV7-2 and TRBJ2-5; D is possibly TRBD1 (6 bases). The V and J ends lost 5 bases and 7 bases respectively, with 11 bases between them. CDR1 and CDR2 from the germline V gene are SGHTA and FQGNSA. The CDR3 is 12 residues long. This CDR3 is CASSPRGGTQYF. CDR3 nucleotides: TGTGCCAGCAGCCCACGAGGGGGGACCCAGTACTTC.

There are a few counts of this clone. CDR3 sequence (DNA): TGTGCCAGCAGCCCGGGACAGAACTACGAGCAGTACTTC. Translation gives CASSPGQNYEQYF. The genes are TRBV14 and TRBJ2-7; 7 nucleotides line up with TRBD1. The CDR3 consists of 13 residues. From germline, CDR1 is SGHDN and CDR2 FVKESK. The J segment lost 3 bases and the V segment lost 4 bases, leaving 3 bases of the junction unmatched.

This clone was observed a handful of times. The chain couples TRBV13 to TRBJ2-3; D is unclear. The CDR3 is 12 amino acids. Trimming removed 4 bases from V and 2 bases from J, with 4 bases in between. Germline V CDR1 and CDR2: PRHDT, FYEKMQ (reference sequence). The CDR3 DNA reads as TGTGCCAGCAGCTCTTTCACAGATACGCAGTATTTT. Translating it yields CASSSFTDTQYF.

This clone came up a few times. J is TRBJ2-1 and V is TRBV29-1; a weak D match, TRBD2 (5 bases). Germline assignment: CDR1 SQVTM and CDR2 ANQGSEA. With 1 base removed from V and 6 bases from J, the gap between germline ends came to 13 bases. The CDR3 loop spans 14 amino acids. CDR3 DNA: TGCAGCGTTGAAGCGAGGGCCGGGGTCAATGAGCAGTTCTTC. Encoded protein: CSVEARAGVNEQFF.

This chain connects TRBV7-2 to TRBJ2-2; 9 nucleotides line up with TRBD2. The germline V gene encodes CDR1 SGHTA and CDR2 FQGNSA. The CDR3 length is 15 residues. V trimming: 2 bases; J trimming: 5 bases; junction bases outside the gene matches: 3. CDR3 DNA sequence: TGTGCCAGCAGCTTACTAGCGGGGATAACCGGGGAGCTGTTTTTT. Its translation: CASSLLAGITGELFF.

The CDR3 DNA reads TGTGCCAGCAGTTACGGGGATAACTATGGCTACACCTTC. It codes for CASSYGDNYGYTF. V and J are TRBV6-6 and TRBJ1-2; no clear D gene. The CDR3 runs to 13 residues. From germline, CDR1 is MNHNY and CDR2 SVGAGI (reference sequence). V was cut by 2 bases and J by 1 base, with 5 bases left in between.

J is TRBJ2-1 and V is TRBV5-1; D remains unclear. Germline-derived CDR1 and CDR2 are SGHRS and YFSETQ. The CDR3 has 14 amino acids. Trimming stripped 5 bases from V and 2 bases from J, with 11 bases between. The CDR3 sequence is CASRLQEPYNEQFF. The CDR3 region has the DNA TGCGCCAGCAGATTGCAGGAACCCTACAATGAGCAGTTCTTC.

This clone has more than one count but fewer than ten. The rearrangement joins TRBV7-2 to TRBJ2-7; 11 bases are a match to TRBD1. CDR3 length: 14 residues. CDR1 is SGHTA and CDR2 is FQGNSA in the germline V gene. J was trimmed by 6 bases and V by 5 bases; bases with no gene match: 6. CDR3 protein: CASSGQGAPGEQYF. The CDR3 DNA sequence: TGTGCCAGCAGCGGACAGGGGGCTCCCGGCGAGCAGTACTTC.

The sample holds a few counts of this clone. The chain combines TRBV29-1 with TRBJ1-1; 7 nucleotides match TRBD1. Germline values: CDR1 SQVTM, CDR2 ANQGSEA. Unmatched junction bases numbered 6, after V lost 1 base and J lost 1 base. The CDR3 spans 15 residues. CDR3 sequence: CSVEVRGTENTEAFF. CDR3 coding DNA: TGCAGCGTTGAAGTACGCGGGACAGAGAACACTGAAGCTTTCTTT.

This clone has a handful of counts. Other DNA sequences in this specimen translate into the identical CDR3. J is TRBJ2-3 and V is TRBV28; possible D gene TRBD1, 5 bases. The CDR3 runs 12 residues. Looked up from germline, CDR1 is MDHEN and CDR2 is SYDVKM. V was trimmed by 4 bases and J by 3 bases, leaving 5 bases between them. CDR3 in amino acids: CASSSGTDTQYF. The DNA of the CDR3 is TGTGCCAGCAGTTCAGGGACAGATACGCAGTATTTT. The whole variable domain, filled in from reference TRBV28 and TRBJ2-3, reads DVKVTQSSRYLVKRTGEKVFLECVQDMDHENMFWYRQDPGLGLRLIYFSYDVKMKEKGDIPEGYSVSREKKERFSLILESASTNQTSMYLCASSSGTDTQYFGPGTRLTVL.

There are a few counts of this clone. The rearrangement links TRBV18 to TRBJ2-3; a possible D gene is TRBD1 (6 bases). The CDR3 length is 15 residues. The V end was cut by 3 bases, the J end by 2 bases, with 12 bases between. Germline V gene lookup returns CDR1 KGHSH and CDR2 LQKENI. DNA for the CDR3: TGTGCCAGCTCACCTGGGACACTATTCACAGATACGCAGTATTTT. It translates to CASSPGTLFTDTQYF.

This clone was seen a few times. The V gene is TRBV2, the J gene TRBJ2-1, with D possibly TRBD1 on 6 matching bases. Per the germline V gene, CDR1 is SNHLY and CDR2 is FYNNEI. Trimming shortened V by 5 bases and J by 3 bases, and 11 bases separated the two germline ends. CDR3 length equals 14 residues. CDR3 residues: CASSYRVYYNEQFF. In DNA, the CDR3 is TGTGCCAGCAGTTACAGGGTTTACTACAATGAGCAGTTCTTC.

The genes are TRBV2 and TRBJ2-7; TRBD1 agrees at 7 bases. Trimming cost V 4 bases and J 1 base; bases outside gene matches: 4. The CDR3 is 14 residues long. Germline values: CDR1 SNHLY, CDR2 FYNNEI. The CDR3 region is CASSGTGQSYEQYF. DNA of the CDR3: TGTGCCAGCAGTGGGACGGGACAGTCCTACGAGCAGTACTTC.

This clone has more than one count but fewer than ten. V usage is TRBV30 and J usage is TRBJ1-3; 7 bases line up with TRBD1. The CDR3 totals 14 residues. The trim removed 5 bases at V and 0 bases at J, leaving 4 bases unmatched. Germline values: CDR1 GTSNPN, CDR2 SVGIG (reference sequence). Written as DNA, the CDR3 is TGTGCCTGGCTACAGGGGAACTCTGGAAACACCATATATTTT. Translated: CAWLQGNSGNTIYF.

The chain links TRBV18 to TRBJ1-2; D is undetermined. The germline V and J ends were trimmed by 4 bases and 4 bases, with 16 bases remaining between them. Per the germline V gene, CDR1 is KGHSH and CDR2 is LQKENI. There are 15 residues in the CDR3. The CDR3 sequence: CASSLGTTVGYGYTF. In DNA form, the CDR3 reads TGTGCCAGCTCACTTGGTACCACAGTTGGCTATGGCTACACCTTC.